The next 30 T cell receptor beta chains were all read from a single sample in a study of blood T cell repertoires in COVID-19 (dated by TCRdb to 2019 to 2021). Library preparation employed the immunoSEQ multiplex PCR assay. In TCRdb, the immuneACCESS table is reduced to in-frame sequences with V and J assigned. These tables do not hold every clone; where another copy was compared, an unresolved V gene accounts for under half, and the others remain unexplained. The sample table records approximately 260,000 clones; 82% of these occur just once. 4% to 6% of the sample is in the top ten clones. The sequenced sample consisted of peripheral blood. The receptors originated from a woman older than 75 with active or convalescent COVID-19.

This chain joins TRBV28 and TRBJ2-1, with D perhaps matching TRBD1 (6 bases). This CDR3 is 12 amino acids long. Germline CDR1 and CDR2: MDHEN and SYDVKM. The V end was cut by 1 base, the J end by 15 bases, with 13 bases between. In nucleotides, the CDR3 is TGTGCCAGCAGTTTATACGGACAGCCGTGGTTCTTC. Its translation: CASSLYGQPWFF.

The chain is built from TRBV5-1 and TRBJ1-5; D unresolved. V was shortened by 4 bases and J by 7 bases, with 12 bases between the two germline ends. The germline V gene encodes CDR1 SGHRS and CDR2 YFSETQ. The CDR3 is 13 residues long. CDR3 bases: TGCGCCAGCAGCCACTCAGGCCTACAGCCCCAGCATTTT. Translated, it gives CASSHSGLQPQHF.

The chain carries TRBV5-1 and TRBJ2-7, with TRBD2 as a possible D gene (5 bases). This CDR3 is 11 amino acids long. The V and J ends lost 7 bases and 6 bases respectively, with 11 bases between them. Per the germline V gene, CDR1 is SGHRS and CDR2 is YFSETQ. The CDR3 sequence: CASLEGAEQYF. CDR3 DNA sequence: TGCGCCAGCTTAGAGGGTGCCGAGCAGTACTTC. The full variable domain, in which reference TRBV5-1 and TRBJ2-7 provide the parts outside the CDR3, is KAGVTQTPRYLIKTRGQQVTLSCSPISGHRSVSWYQQTPGQGLQFLFEYFSETQRNKGNFPGRFSGRQFSNSRSEMNVSTLELGDSALYLCASLEGAEQYFGPGTRLTVT.

A note on this clone: A read error may account for a junction end that differs from germline. The genes are TRBV7-9 and TRBJ1-5; D call uncertain. The CDR3 is 12 residues long. In germline, CDR1 is SEHNR, CDR2 FQNEAQ (reference sequence). CDR3: CASSFSDQPQHF. Written as DNA, the CDR3 is TGTGCCAGCAGCTTTAGCGATCAGCCCCAGCATTTT.

J is TRBJ1-2 and V is TRBV4-1; the match to TRBD1 covers 9 bases. V lost 1 base, J lost 13 bases, and 7 bases stayed unmatched. CDR1 MGHRA and CDR2 YSYEKL come from the germline V gene. This CDR3 contains 13 residues. Here the CDR3 DNA reads TGCGCCAGCAGCCAAGCGACAGGGGGGCCGTCCACCTTC. Translated: CASSQATGGPSTF.

This clone appeared a single time. The chain employs TRBV5-1 and TRBJ2-2, with 9 bases identical to TRBD2. CDR1 and CDR2 from the germline V gene are SGHRS and YFSETQ. CDR3 length: 16 amino acids. J lost 4 bases, V lost 0 bases, and 4 bases had no gene match. DNA of the CDR3: TGCGCCAGCAGCTTGGGCGGGGGGGCCACCACCGGGGAGCTGTTTTTT. The encoded protein is CASSLGGGATTGELFF.

This rearrangement joins TRBV30 to TRBJ2-7; maybe TRBD1 (6 bases). The germline gives CDR1 GTSNPN, CDR2 SVGIG (reference sequence). The CDR3 runs to 14 residues. The V end lost 0 bases, the J end lost 2 bases, and 11 bases lay between the germline ends. The CDR3 sequence: CAWSVGQGTYEQYF. CDR3 bases: TGTGCCTGGAGTGTAGGGCAGGGGACCTACGAGCAGTACTTC.

The chain has TRBV4-1 and TRBJ2-3, with D possibly TRBD2 on 6 matching bases. The CDR3 sequence is 15 residues long. Germline assignment: CDR1 MGHRA and CDR2 YSYEKL. Trimming took off 2 bases at V and 0 bases at J, with 9 bases between the two ends. CDR3: CASSQTGSSTDTQYF. DNA of the CDR3: TGCGCCAGCAGCCAAACCGGGAGCAGCACAGATACGCAGTATTTT.

The chain combines TRBV25-1 with TRBJ1-2; 8 nucleotides agree with TRBD1. Germline trimming cut 6 bases from V and 7 bases from J; bases unmatched to any gene: 13. This CDR3 region has 15 residues. The V gene's germline CDR1 is MGHDK and CDR2 SYGVNS. CDR3: CASSLGTGLLGGYTF. The CDR3 bases are TGTGCCAGCAGCCTAGGGACAGGACTATTAGGTGGCTACACCTTC.

This chain joins TRBV6-2 or TRBV6-3 and TRBJ1-1; maybe TRBD1 (5 bases). The CDR3 is 14 residues long. V was shortened by 6 bases and J by 5 bases, with 16 bases between the two germline ends. Germline V gives CDR1 MNHEY, CDR2 SVGEGT. This chain's CDR3 is CASSWGRGGTEAFF. DNA for the CDR3: TGTGCCAGCAGCTGGGGACGTGGAGGGACTGAAGCTTTCTTT.

This clone has only one observation. Other DNA sequences of this sample code for an identical CDR3. V usage is TRBV12-3 or TRBV12-4 and J usage is TRBJ1-1; tentative D call: TRBD1 (6 bases). CDR3 length equals 13 residues. The V end lost 6 bases, the J end lost 0 bases, and 8 bases lay between the germline ends. In nucleotides, the CDR3 is TGTGCCAGCAGAGGACAGATGAACACTGAAGCTTTCTTT. This encodes CASRGQMNTEAFF.

This clone occurred a few times. This same CDR3 is encoded by further DNA sequences in the sample. The chain recombines TRBV28 with TRBJ1-6; perhaps TRBD1 as D (5 bases). Germline-derived CDR1 and CDR2 are MDHEN and SYDVKM. This CDR3 contains 13 residues. The V gene lost 7 bases and the J gene lost 5 bases, with 9 bases spanning the gap. CDR3 region: CASIQGNNSPLHF. The DNA of the CDR3 is TGTGCCAGCATCCAGGGAAATAATTCACCCCTCCACTTT.

The chain uses TRBV6-1 and TRBJ1-2; 10 bases match TRBD1. This CDR3 contains 15 residues. Trimming cost V 3 bases and J 2 bases; bases outside gene matches: 3. In germline, CDR1 is MNHNS, CDR2 SASEGT. Here the CDR3 reads CASSDRDRGNYGYTF. The DNA of the CDR3 is TGTGCCAGCAGTGATCGGGACAGGGGAAACTATGGCTACACCTTC.

The CDR3 protein is CASSERQGENQPQHF. Here the CDR3 DNA reads TGTGCCAGCAGTGAAAGACAGGGAGAGAATCAGCCCCAGCATTTT. This chain connects TRBV6-1 to TRBJ1-5; 7 bases fit TRBD1. This CDR3 comprises 15 residues. Trimming cost V 2 bases and J 4 bases; bases outside gene matches: 5. Germline CDR1 reads MNHNS; CDR2 reads SASEGT.

This chain uses TRBV19 with TRBJ1-2, with D uncertain. Germline V gene sequence: CDR1 LNHDA, CDR2 SQIVND (reference sequence). The V and J ends lost 4 bases and 2 bases respectively, with 17 bases between them. CDR3 size: 16 residues. The CDR3 region is CASSKSPPTWNYGYTF. The CDR3 coding sequence is TGTGCCAGTAGTAAAAGCCCTCCTACTTGGAACTATGGCTACACCTTC.

The CDR3 loop is CASSQEGLAIFNEQFF. CDR3 DNA: TGCGCCAGCAGCCAAGAGGGACTAGCGATATTCAATGAGCAGTTCTTC. This chain connects TRBV4-1 to TRBJ2-1; TRBD2 matches at 10 bases. Germline trimming cut 0 bases from V and 6 bases from J; bases unmatched to any gene: 5. The germline CDR1 and CDR2 sequences are MGHRA and YSYEKL. The CDR3 is 16 amino acids.

Notes on this clone: The same CDR3 is also encoded by other DNA sequences in this sample. The chain links TRBV2 to TRBJ1-2; no clear D gene. Germline V lookup: CDR1 SNHLY, CDR2 FYNNEI. CDR3 length: 16 residues. V was shortened by 5 bases and J by 5 bases, with 21 bases between the two germline ends. CDR3 coding DNA: TGTGCCAGCAGTACTAGCGACCCTTGGAACAAATATGGCTACACCTTC. It encodes CASSTSDPWNKYGYTF.

As to this clone: A read error may account for a junction end that differs from germline. V gene TRBV6-1 combines with J gene TRBJ2-1; 10 bases are shared with TRBD2. This CDR3 is built from 15 residues. CDR1 is MNHNS and CDR2 is SASEGT in the germline V gene. The CDR3 region has the DNA TGTGCCAGCAGTAAAGCGGGGGGGCCTAGGAATGAGCAGTTCTTC. This translates into CASSKAGGPRNEQFF.

This CDR3 is CASSYSHRHPYNEQFF. The CDR3 DNA sequence: TGTGCCAGCAGTTACTCCCACAGACACCCCTACAATGAGCAGTTCTTC. The rearrangement uses TRBV6-2 or TRBV6-3 and TRBJ2-1, with D uncertain. The CDR3 is made up of 16 amino acids. The germline CDR1 and CDR2 sequences are MNHEY and SVGEGT. The ends were cut back, 0 bases at V and 2 bases at J, with 11 bases in the middle.

The genes are TRBV5-6 and TRBJ1-6; a possible D gene is TRBD1 (6 bases). The CDR3 runs 13 residues. The V and J ends lost 2 bases and 15 bases respectively, with 15 bases between them. Germline-derived CDR1 and CDR2 are SGHDT and YYEEEE. The CDR3 loop reads CASSFNRATYLHF. CDR3 DNA: TGTGCCAGCAGCTTTAACAGGGCGACTTACCTCCACTTT.

This CDR3 is CASSFSHPNTGELFF. CDR3 DNA sequence: TGTGCCAGCAGTTTCTCACATCCGAACACCGGGGAGCTGTTTTTT. This chain connects TRBV27 to TRBJ2-2; D not resolved. Germline-derived CDR1 and CDR2 are MNHEY and SMNVEV (reference sequence). Between the trimmed V and J ends, which lost 3 bases and 0 bases, there was a span of 8 bases. The CDR3 sequence is 15 residues long.

The chain has TRBV5-1 and TRBJ2-1; weak D call: TRBD2 (5 bases). This CDR3 comprises 16 residues. Germline V gene data show CDR1 as SGHRS and CDR2 as YFSETQ. Trimming left V 4 bases short and J 3 bases short, with 17 bases between. CDR3 protein: CASSVLGSGDYNEQFF. The CDR3 DNA is TGCGCCAGCAGCGTCTTGGGCAGCGGAGACTACAATGAGCAGTTCTTC.

This clone was seen a single time. The chain has TRBV9 and TRBJ2-3; D gene uncertain. Per the germline V gene, CDR1 is SGDLS and CDR2 is YYNGEE. There are 13 residues in the CDR3. V gave up 0 bases and J gave up 5 bases, with 7 bases separating them. CDR3 nucleotides: TGTGCCAGCAGCGTAGGTCAGGTAGATACGCAGTATTTT. Residues: CASSVGQVDTQYF.

The rearrangement joins TRBV24-1 to TRBJ2-1, with 9 bases matching TRBD2. Trimming at V came to 3 bases and at J to 9 bases, leaving 8 bases not matched to a gene. Germline values: CDR1 KGHDR, CDR2 SFDVKD. The CDR3 has 15 amino acids. The CDR3 DNA follows: TGTGCCACCAGTGATGGCGGGGGGGTGGTGACTGAGCAGTTCTTC. It codes for CATSDGGGVVTEQFF.

V gene TRBV6-5 combines with J gene TRBJ2-7, with D unresolved. The germline V gene has CDR1 MNHEY and CDR2 SVGAGI. The CDR3 has 14 residues. V was pared by 6 bases and J by 3 bases, with 15 bases between. In DNA form, the CDR3 reads TGTGCCAGCAGGCCTCACAGTAACCTCTACGAGCAGTACTTC. Protein sequence: CASRPHSNLYEQYF.

In this sample, this clone turned up a few times. The chain combines TRBV5-1 with TRBJ1-5; TRBD1 matches at 9 bases. The CDR3 contains 15 residues. The V segment lost 3 bases and the J segment 7 bases; nucleotides outside the gene matches: 8. The germline V gene encodes CDR1 SGHRS and CDR2 YFSETQ. The CDR3 spells CASSSTGGPGQPQHF. For the CDR3, the DNA is TGCGCCAGCAGCTCAACAGGGGGCCCCGGCCAGCCCCAGCATTTT.

This clone turned up a few times. The rearrangement links TRBV4-1 to TRBJ2-3; D may be TRBD2 (6 bases). Germline V lookup: CDR1 MGHRA, CDR2 YSYEKL. CDR3 length equals 17 residues. V was pared by 5 bases and J by 0 bases, with 18 bases between. The DNA for the CDR3 is TGCGCCAGCAGCTTTTGGGGGTTCGGGACTAGCACAGATACGCAGTATTTT. Translating it yields CASSFWGFGTSTDTQYF.

With respect to this clone: Other DNA sequences within the sample encode an identical CDR3. DNA of the CDR3: TGCGCCAGCAGCACAGGACAGTTGAACACTGAAGCTTTCTTT. It codes for CASSTGQLNTEAFF. The gene calls are TRBV5-1 and TRBJ1-1, with a possible D match to TRBD1 (6 bases). The CDR3 runs 14 residues. V was trimmed by 4 bases and J by 0 bases, leaving 10 bases between them. CDR1 SGHRS and CDR2 YFSETQ come from the germline V gene.

V is TRBV9 and J is TRBJ1-1; no clear D gene. V gave up 0 bases and J gave up 7 bases, with 13 bases separating them. This CDR3 has 14 residues. Germline CDR1 SGDLS, CDR2 YYNGEE. The CDR3 DNA sequence: TGTGCCAGCAGCGTAGCTCACGGGGTAAGTGAAGCTTTCTTT. It specifies CASSVAHGVSEAFF.

The chain is built from TRBV7-7 and TRBJ2-3; TRBD1 matches at 9 bases. The CDR3 length is 15 residues. From germline, CDR1 is SSHAT and CDR2 FNYEAQ (reference sequence). Unmatched junction bases numbered 5, after V lost 5 bases and J lost 2 bases. CDR3 in DNA: TGTGCCAGCAGCCGAGGGACAGGGTTCACAGATACGCAGTATTTT. Amino acids: CASSRGTGFTDTQYF.